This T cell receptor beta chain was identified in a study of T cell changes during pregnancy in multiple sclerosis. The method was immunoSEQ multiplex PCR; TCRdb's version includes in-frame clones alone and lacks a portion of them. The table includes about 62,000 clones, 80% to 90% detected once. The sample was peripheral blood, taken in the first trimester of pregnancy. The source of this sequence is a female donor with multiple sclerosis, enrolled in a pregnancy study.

The CDR3: CATSSPDRAVHEQYF. DNA for the CDR3: TGTGCCACCAGCAGCCCTGACAGGGCCGTCCACGAGCAGTACTTC. This chain links TRBV15 with TRBJ2-7; 7 bases map to TRBD1. In germline, CDR1 is LNHNV, CDR2 YYDKDF (reference sequence). V shed 3 bases, J shed 5 bases, and the junction held 10 bases outside the gene matches. The CDR3 contains 15 residues.